Here is one TCR beta chain with its context. Its cognate antigen is unknown. The record originates from a study of PD-1 blockade in mismatch repair-deficient tumors. Overall study: Enrolled about 2012-2016, patients had progressing, pretreated mismatch repair-deficient cancers of over nine types. Study-level results: After pembrolizumab, tumor-resident clones rose rapidly, then generally contracted before radiologic responses.

CDR3 length: 16 amino acids. CDR1 is MNHEY, CDR2 SMNVEV, per germline (reference sequence). Trimming shortened V by 4 bases and J by 4 bases, and 19 bases separated the two germline ends. All patients were mismatch repair deficient, assessed by either PCR or immunohistochemistry. TCR sequencing covered three patients who responded to pembrolizumab. The repertoire was sequenced with immunoSEQ multiplex PCR; TCRdb's copy has only in-frame clones and lacks some. In the table there are about 51,000 clones, around 80% of which are singletons. This TCR derives from an adult with mismatch repair-deficient cancer. Material: peripheral blood, obtained 4 weeks after starting pembrolizumab. This rearrangement joins TRBV27 to TRBJ1-2; TRBD1 might be the D (6 bases). CDR3 loop: CASSYSAGTFSYGYTF. In DNA form, the CDR3 reads TGTGCCAGCAGTTACTCGGCTGGGACATTTAGCTATGGCTACACCTTC.